This entry lists 24 T cell receptor beta chains sequenced from one sample in a study of cytomegalovirus exposure and HLA in healthy donors (TCRdb year 2017). Receptor libraries were prepared by the immunoSEQ multiplex PCR assay. For the multiplex PCR, a mixture combining 60 forward primers for TCR Vbeta segments and 13 reverse primers for TCR Jbeta segments was used. Not all clones reach the TCRdb copy of this immuneACCESS table, which keeps in-frame sequences only. Checked studies attribute under half of the gap to unresolved V genes and leave the rest unexplained. A total of roughly 100,000 clones appear in this sample, approximately 77% of them only once. The ten largest account for around 4.5% of the sample. Sample: PBMCs. Receptor source: a woman between 35 and 50 years old in good health and CMV-seronegative.

V and J are TRBV29-1 and TRBJ1-2, with 7 bases that match TRBD1. The CDR3 spans 13 residues. Trimming took 3 bases from V and 7 from J; bases not matched to a gene: 8. Germline V gives CDR1 SQVTM, CDR2 ANQGSEA. The chain's CDR3 is CSVDLWTGFGYTF. The DNA of the CDR3 is TGCAGCGTTGACCTCTGGACAGGTTTTGGCTACACCTTC.

This clone was observed a handful of times. The gene calls are TRBV6-5 and TRBJ1-3, with D possibly TRBD1 on 5 matching bases. The CDR3 length is 15 residues. Per the germline V gene, CDR1 is MNHEY and CDR2 is SVGAGI. V shed 2 bases and J shed 4 bases, with 12 bases lying between them. The CDR3 sequence: CASSYGAGHGNTIYF. The CDR3 nucleotides are TGTGCCAGCAGTTACGGGGCAGGGCACGGAAACACCATATATTTT.

CDR3 coding DNA: TGTGCCAGCAGCCCCCAGGGACAGGGAGGCTATGGCTACACCTTC. This gives the protein CASSPQGQGGYGYTF. The chain recombines TRBV7-8 with TRBJ1-2; 9 bases agree with TRBD1. J lost 4 bases, V lost 5 bases, and 8 bases had no gene match. CDR1 is SGHVS and CDR2 is FQNEAQ in the germline V gene. The CDR3 loop spans 15 amino acids.

In regard to this clone: The junction departs from germline at one end; a sequencing error may be responsible. CDR3 residues: CSSSQTVETEAFF. The CDR3, as DNA: TGTTCCAGCAGCCAAACAGTGGAAACTGAAGCTTTCTTT. The chain is built from TRBV7-9 and TRBJ1-1, with D unclear. This CDR3 spans 13 amino acids. Germline CDR1 is SEHNR and CDR2 is FQNEAQ (reference sequence).

The chain is built from TRBV9 and TRBJ2-3; 8 bases fit TRBD2. Germline-derived CDR1 and CDR2 are SGDLS and YYNGEE. The CDR3 consists of 15 residues. V lost 4 bases to trimming and J lost 0 bases; unmatched junction nucleotides: 4. The CDR3 nucleotides are TGTGCCAGCAGCATCGGGGGGGGGAGCACAGATACGCAGTATTTT. Protein sequence: CASSIGGGSTDTQYF.

The chain carries TRBV27 and TRBJ2-1, with 8 bases identical to TRBD1. The V gene's germline CDR1 is MNHEY and CDR2 SMNVEV (reference sequence). This CDR3 contains 14 residues. Trimming at V came to 6 bases and at J to 9 bases, leaving 10 bases not matched to a gene. The CDR3 loop is CASRVQGEVREQFF. The CDR3 DNA sequence: TGTGCCAGCAGGGTACAGGGGGAGGTACGTGAGCAGTTCTTC.

The chain carries TRBV4-1 and TRBJ1-6; D is possibly TRBD1 (5 bases). The CDR3 runs 15 residues. The ends were cut back, 1 base at V and 7 bases at J, with 11 bases in the middle. CDR1 and CDR2 (germline): MGHRA, YSYEKL. The CDR3: CASSQASAGNSPLHF. The CDR3 DNA reads as TGCGCCAGCAGCCAAGCGTCGGCAGGGAATTCACCCCTCCACTTT.

The chain is built from TRBV6-5 and TRBJ1-6, with a possible D match to TRBD1 (6 bases). V was trimmed by 4 bases and J by 7 bases, leaving 11 bases between them. The CDR3 is made up of 14 amino acids. CDR1 and CDR2 from the germline V gene are MNHEY and SVGAGI. CDR3 coding DNA: TGTGCCAGCAGTTCCTTCACAGGGAATTCACCCCTCCACTTT. Residues: CASSSFTGNSPLHF.

V is TRBV30 and J is TRBJ1-1, with no clear D. V gave up 0 bases and J gave up 0 bases, with 8 bases separating them. The length of the CDR3 is 14 residues. Germline values: CDR1 GTSNPN, CDR2 SVGIG (reference sequence). CDR3: CAWSVWQLNTEAFF. Here the CDR3 DNA reads TGTGCCTGGAGTGTATGGCAGTTGAACACTGAAGCTTTCTTT. Combining the CDR3 with reference TRBV30 and TRBJ1-1 gives the whole variable domain SQTIHQWPATLVQPVGSPLSLECTVEGTSNPNLYWYRQAAGRGLQLLFYSVGIGQISSEVPQNLSASRPQDRQFILSSKKLLLSDSGFYLCAWSVWQLNTEAFFGQGTRLTVV.

This chain connects TRBV18 to TRBJ1-1; a possible D gene is TRBD1 (5 bases). Trimming removed 4 bases from V and 4 bases from J, with 10 bases in between. Germline-derived CDR1 and CDR2 are KGHSH and LQKENI. This CDR3 region has 13 residues. CDR3 nucleotides: TGTGCCAGCTCACAACAGGATGGCACTGAAGCTTTCTTT. It specifies CASSQQDGTEAFF.

The chain employs TRBV29-1 and TRBJ1-2; D is uncertain. The CDR3 is 12 amino acids. The germline CDR1 and CDR2 sequences are SQVTM and ANQGSEA. Trimming removed 6 bases at V and 8 bases at J, with 16 bases between. CDR3 protein: CSVLITDLGYTF. DNA of the CDR3: TGCAGCGTCCTAATTACAGATCTCGGCTACACCTTC.

The V gene is TRBV7-7, the J gene TRBJ1-2; TRBD1 might be the D (6 bases). This CDR3 has 15 residues. Looked up from germline, CDR1 is SSHAT and CDR2 is FNYEAQ (reference sequence). CDR3 in DNA: TGTGCTAGCCAAGGGGCAGGGGTTCGCAACTATGGCTACACCTTC. Amino acid sequence: CASQGAGVRNYGYTF. The full variable domain, rest sourced from reference TRBV7-7 and TRBJ1-2, is GAGVSQSPRYKVTKRGQDVTLRCDPISSHATLYWYQQALGQGPEFLTYFNYEAQPDKSGLPSDRFSAERPEGSISTLTIQRTEQRDSAMYRCASQGAGVRNYGYTFGSGTRLTVV.

The chain employs TRBV19 and TRBJ2-7; D is perhaps TRBD1 (6 bases). Germline lookup yields CDR1 LNHDA and CDR2 SQIVND (reference sequence). V lost 1 base to trimming and J lost 1 base, with 11 bases between them. This CDR3 spans 15 amino acids. CDR3 loop: CASSIAGTPSYEQYF. The CDR3 DNA sequence: TGTGCCAGTAGTATAGCGGGGACACCTTCCTACGAGCAGTACTTC. Combining the CDR3 with reference TRBV19 and TRBJ2-7 gives the whole variable domain DGGITQSPKYLFRKEGQNVTLSCEQNLNHDAMYWYRQDPGQGLRLIYYSQIVNDFQKGDIAEGYSVSREKKESFPLTVTSAQKNPTAFYLCASSIAGTPSYEQYFGPGTRLTVT.

The chain's CDR3 is CASSLSSGAYNEQFF. The CDR3 DNA reads TGCGCCAGCAGCTTGTCATCAGGGGCCTACAATGAGCAGTTCTTC. This chain uses TRBV5-1 with TRBJ2-1; D is perhaps TRBD1 (6 bases). The CDR3 spans 15 residues. The V and J ends lost 1 base and 2 bases respectively, with 10 bases between them. Germline CDR1 is SGHRS and CDR2 is YFSETQ. The full variable domain, rest sourced from reference TRBV5-1 and TRBJ2-1, is KAGVTQTPRYLIKTRGQQVTLSCSPISGHRSVSWYQQTPGQGLQFLFEYFSETQRNKGNFPGRFSGRQFSNSRSEMNVSTLELGDSALYLCASSLSSGAYNEQFFGPGTRLTVL.

The genes are TRBV15 and TRBJ1-1; the D gene is possibly TRBD1 (5 bases). The V and J ends lost 8 bases and 9 bases respectively, with 16 bases between them. CDR3 length: 12 residues. CDR1 and CDR2 (germline): LNHNV, YYDKDF (reference sequence). CDR3 in DNA: TGTGCCACCGCGAGGCAGGCAGGGCAAGCTTTCTTT. This translates into CATARQAGQAFF.

Note on this clone: At one end, the junction sequence differs from germline, possibly due to a read error. The V call is TRBV4-1, the J call TRBJ2-3; 8 bases align to TRBD2. The V gene's germline CDR1 is MGHRA and CDR2 YSYEKL. This CDR3 spans 16 amino acids. The CDR3 nucleotides are TGCGCCAGCAGCCAAGATTGGGGACTAGTAGCAGATACGCAGTGTTTT. Translating it yields CASSQDWGLVADTQCF.

The chain combines TRBV6-6 with TRBJ1-1; D not resolved. Trimming took off 0 bases at V and 3 bases at J, with 11 bases between the two ends. Germline assignment: CDR1 MNHNY and CDR2 SVGAGI (reference sequence). The CDR3 totals 15 residues. The CDR3 loop is CASSYSSRSDTEAFF. CDR3 sequence (DNA): TGTGCCAGCAGTTACTCGAGCAGGTCAGACACTGAAGCTTTCTTT.

The chain uses TRBV11-1 and TRBJ1-2; 7 bases fit TRBD1. The CDR3 has 16 residues. Per the germline V gene, CDR1 is SGHAT and CDR2 is FQDESV (reference sequence). V shed 6 bases and J 0 bases; nucleotides not matched to a gene: 10. The CDR3 loop is CASRSDRSDSNYGYTF. DNA of the CDR3: TGTGCCAGCAGGTCGGACAGGAGCGATTCTAACTATGGCTACACCTTC.

This clone has a handful of counts. The rearrangement links TRBV5-1 to TRBJ1-4, with D tentatively TRBD1 (6 bases). Germline CDR1 is SGHRS and CDR2 is YFSETQ. The CDR3 length is 15 residues. The V end was cut by 0 bases, the J end by 8 bases, with 14 bases between. CDR3 sequence reads: CASSLGGRGGEKLFF. The CDR3 DNA sequence: TGCGCCAGCAGCTTGGGAGGCAGGGGTGGAGAAAAACTGTTTTTT.

A remark on this clone: A read error is the likely source, as a far larger clone sits one nucleotide away. The genes are TRBV7-2 and TRBJ2-1, with D tentatively TRBD2 (5 bases). The CDR3 sequence is 17 residues long. CDR1 is SGHTA, CDR2 FQGNSA, per germline. The CDR3 reads CACSLTGFLGEYNEQFF. For the CDR3, the DNA is TGTGCCTGCAGCTTAACCGGGTTCCTGGGAGAATACAATGAGCAGTTCTTC. Filled out from reference TRBV7-2 and TRBJ2-1, the complete variable domain reads GAGVSQSPSNKVTEKGKDVELRCDPISGHTALYWYRQSLGQGLEFLIYFQGNSAPDKSGLPSDRFSAERTGGSVSTLTIQRTQQEDSAVYLCACSLTGFLGEYNEQFFGPGTRLTVL.

This clone was seen a few times. The chain recombines TRBV29-1 with TRBJ2-7; 8 bases are shared with TRBD1. J lost 1 base, V lost 4 bases, and 6 bases had no gene match. The germline gives CDR1 SQVTM, CDR2 ANQGSEA. This CDR3 has 14 residues. The CDR3 nucleotides read TGCAGCGTTGGGGACAGGAACCCATCCTACGAGCAGTACTTC. Translating gives CSVGDRNPSYEQYF.

The chain has TRBV6-5 and TRBJ2-3, with TRBD2 identical over 7 bases. Trimming took 7 bases from V and 8 from J; bases not matched to a gene: 9. This CDR3 spans 13 amino acids. Germline V gene sequence: CDR1 MNHEY, CDR2 SVGAGI. The CDR3 DNA sequence: TGTGCCAGCAAACCGAGCGGGGTTAGTACGCAGTATTTT. This gives the protein CASKPSGVSTQYF.

Only a few counts were recorded for this clone. The chain carries TRBV27 and TRBJ1-2, with 7 positions matching TRBD1. V lost 5 bases to trimming and J lost 4 bases; unmatched junction nucleotides: 13. Germline lookup yields CDR1 MNHEY and CDR2 SMNVEV (reference sequence). The CDR3 is 16 residues long. The CDR3 nucleotides read TGTGCCAGCAGTCCCCAGGGGGTAGGGGCCGCCTATGGCTACACCTTC. It codes for CASSPQGVGAAYGYTF.

The chain couples TRBV4-1 to TRBJ2-7; 7 nucleotides align to TRBD1. CDR3 length: 17 amino acids. V gave up 1 base and J gave up 0 bases; unmatched junction bases: 9. Germline values: CDR1 MGHRA, CDR2 YSYEKL. CDR3 in DNA: TGCGCCAGCAGCCAAGTTTTTTTGACAGGGAGCTCCTACGAGCAGTACTTC. Encoded protein: CASSQVFLTGSSYEQYF.